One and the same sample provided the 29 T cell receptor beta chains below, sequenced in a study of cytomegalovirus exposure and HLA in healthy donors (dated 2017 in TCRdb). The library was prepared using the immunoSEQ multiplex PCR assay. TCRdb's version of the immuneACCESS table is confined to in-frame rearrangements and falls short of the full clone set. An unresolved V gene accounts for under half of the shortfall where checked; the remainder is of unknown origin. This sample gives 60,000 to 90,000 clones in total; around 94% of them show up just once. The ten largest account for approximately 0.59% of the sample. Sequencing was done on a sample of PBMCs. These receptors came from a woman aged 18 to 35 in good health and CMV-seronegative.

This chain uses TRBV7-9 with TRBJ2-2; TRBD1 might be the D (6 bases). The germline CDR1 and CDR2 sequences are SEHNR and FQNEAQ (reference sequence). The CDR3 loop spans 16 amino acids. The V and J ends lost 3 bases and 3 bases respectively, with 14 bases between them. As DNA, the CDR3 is TGTGCCAGCAGCTTGGTACCAGGGGTCGACACCGGGGAGCTGTTTTTT. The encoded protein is CASSLVPGVDTGELFF.

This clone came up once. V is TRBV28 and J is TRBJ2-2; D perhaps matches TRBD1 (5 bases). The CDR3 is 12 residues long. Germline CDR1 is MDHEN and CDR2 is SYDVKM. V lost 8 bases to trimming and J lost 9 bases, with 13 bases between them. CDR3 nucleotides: TGTGCCAGCGCGCCAGGGTGGTGGGAGCTGTTTTTT. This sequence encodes CASAPGWWELFF.

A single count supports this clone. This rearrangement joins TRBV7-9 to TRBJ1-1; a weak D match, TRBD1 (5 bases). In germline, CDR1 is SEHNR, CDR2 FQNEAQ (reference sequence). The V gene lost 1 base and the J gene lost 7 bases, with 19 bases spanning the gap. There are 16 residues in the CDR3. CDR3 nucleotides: TGTGCCAGCAGCTTAGATCGCAGGGAAAACCCCTATGAAGCTTTCTTT. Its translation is CASSLDRRENPYEAFF.

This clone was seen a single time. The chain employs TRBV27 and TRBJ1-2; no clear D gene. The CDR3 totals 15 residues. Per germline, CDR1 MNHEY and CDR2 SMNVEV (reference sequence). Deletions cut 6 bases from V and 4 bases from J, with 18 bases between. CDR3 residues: CASRETRGGPYGYTF. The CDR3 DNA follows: TGTGCCAGCAGGGAAACCCGTGGTGGGCCCTATGGCTACACCTTC.

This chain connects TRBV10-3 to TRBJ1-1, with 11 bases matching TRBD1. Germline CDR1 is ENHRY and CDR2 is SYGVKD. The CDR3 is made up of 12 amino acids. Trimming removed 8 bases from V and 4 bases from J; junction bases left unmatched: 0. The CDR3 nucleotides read TGTGCCATCGGGACAGGGGGCACTGAAGCTTTCTTT. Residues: CAIGTGGTEAFF.

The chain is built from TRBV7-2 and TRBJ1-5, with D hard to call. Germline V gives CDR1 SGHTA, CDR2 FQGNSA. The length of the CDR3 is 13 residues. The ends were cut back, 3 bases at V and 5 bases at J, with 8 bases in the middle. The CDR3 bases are TGTGCCAGCAGCTTTACTGTTGATCAGCCCCAGCATTTT. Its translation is CASSFTVDQPQHF.

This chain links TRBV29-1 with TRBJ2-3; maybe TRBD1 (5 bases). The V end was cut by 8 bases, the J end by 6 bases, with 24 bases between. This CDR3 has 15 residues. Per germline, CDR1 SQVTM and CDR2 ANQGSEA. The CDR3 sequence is CSTNRPILGGDTQYF. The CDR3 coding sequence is TGCAGCACGAACAGGCCAATTTTGGGTGGGGATACGCAGTATTTT.

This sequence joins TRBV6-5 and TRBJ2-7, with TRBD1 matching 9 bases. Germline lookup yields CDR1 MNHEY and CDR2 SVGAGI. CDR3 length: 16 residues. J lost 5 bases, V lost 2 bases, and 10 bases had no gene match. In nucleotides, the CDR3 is TGTGCCAGCAGTTACGGAGCAGGGACAGGGTACCACGAGCAGTACTTC. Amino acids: CASSYGAGTGYHEQYF.

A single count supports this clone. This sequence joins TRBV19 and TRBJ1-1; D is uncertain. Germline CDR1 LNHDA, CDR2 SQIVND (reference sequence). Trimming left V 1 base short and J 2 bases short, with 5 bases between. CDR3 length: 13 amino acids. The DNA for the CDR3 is TGTGCCAGTAGTATAGTCGTAAACACTGAAGCTTTCTTT. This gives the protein CASSIVVNTEAFF. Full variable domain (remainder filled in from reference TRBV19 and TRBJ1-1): DGGITQSPKYLFRKEGQNVTLSCEQNLNHDAMYWYRQDPGQGLRLIYYSQIVNDFQKGDIAEGYSVSREKKESFPLTVTSAQKNPTAFYLCASSIVVNTEAFFGQGTRLTVV.

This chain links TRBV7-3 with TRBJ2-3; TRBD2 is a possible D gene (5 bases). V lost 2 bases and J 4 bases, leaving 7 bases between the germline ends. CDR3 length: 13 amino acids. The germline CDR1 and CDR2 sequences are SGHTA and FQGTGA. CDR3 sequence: CASSLAGADTQYF. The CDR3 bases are TGTGCCAGCAGCTTAGCCGGGGCAGATACGCAGTATTTT.

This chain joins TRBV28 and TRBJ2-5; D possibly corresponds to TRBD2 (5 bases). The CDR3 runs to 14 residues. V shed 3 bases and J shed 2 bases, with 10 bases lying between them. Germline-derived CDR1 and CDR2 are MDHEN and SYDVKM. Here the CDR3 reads CASSFIALQETQYF. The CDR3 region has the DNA TGTGCCAGCAGTTTCATAGCGTTACAAGAGACCCAGTACTTC.

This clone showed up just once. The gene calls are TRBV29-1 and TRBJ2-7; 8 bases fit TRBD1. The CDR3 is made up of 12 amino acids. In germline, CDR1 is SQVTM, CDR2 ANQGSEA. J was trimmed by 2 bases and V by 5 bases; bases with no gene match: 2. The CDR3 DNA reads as TGCAGCGTTAAGACAGGGGCCTACGAGCAGTACTTC. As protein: CSVKTGAYEQYF.

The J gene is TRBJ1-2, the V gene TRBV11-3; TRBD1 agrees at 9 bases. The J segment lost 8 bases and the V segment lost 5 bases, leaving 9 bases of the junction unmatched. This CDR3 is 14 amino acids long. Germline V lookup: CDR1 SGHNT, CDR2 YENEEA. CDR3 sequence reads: CASSPVGGTGGYTF. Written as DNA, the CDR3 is TGTGCCAGCAGCCCGGTTGGGGGGACAGGGGGCTACACCTTC.

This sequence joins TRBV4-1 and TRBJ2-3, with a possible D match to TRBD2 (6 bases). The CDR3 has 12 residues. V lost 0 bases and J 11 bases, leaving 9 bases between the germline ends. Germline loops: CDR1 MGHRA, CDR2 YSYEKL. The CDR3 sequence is CASSQDGGRQYF. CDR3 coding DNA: TGCGCCAGCAGCCAAGACGGGGGAAGGCAGTATTTT.

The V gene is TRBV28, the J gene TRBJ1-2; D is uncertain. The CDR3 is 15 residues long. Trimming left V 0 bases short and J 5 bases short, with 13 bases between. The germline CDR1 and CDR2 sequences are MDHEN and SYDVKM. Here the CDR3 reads CASSLWQANPYGYTF. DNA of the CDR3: TGTGCCAGCAGTTTATGGCAAGCCAACCCTTATGGCTACACCTTC.

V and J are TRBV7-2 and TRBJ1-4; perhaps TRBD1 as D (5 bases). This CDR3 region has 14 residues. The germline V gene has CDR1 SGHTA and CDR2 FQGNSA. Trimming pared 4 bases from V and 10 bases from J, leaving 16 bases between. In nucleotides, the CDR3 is TGTGCCAGCAGCTCCCAGGGTCAGTTGGGAAAACTGTTTTTT. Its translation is CASSSQGQLGKLFF.

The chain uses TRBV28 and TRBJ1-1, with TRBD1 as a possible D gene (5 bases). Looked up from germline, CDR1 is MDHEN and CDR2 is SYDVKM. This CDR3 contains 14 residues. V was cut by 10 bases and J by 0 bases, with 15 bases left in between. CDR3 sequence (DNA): TGTGCCACCAGGGAGGGATTGGTGAACACTGAAGCTTTCTTT. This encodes CATREGLVNTEAFF.

The CDR3 nucleotides read TGTGCCAGCAGCCTGGGTGGGCCGGGACAGGGAAGGAATGAGCAGTTCTTC. Translation gives CASSLGGPGQGRNEQFF. The J gene is TRBJ2-1, the V gene TRBV5-4; 9 nucleotides align to TRBD1. The V segment lost 4 bases and the J segment 7 bases; nucleotides outside the gene matches: 15. Germline V CDR1 and CDR2: SGHNT, YYREEE (reference sequence). There are 17 residues in the CDR3.

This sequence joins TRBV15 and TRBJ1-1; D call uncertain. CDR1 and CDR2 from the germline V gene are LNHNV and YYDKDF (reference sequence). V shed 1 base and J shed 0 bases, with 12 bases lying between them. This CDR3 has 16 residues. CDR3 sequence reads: CATSRVPGRLNTEAFF. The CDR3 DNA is TGTGCCACCAGCAGAGTACCTGGCAGGCTGAACACTGAAGCTTTCTTT.

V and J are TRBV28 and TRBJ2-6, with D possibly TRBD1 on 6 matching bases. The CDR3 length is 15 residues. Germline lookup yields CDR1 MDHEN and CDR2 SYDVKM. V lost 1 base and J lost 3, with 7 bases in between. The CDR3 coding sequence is TGTGCCAGCAGTTTATCAGGGGTTGGGGCCAACGTCCTGACTTTC. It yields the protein CASSLSGVGANVLTF.

As DNA, the CDR3 is TGTGCCAGCAGCGAACAGGGGGGGATCTACAATGAGCAGTTCTTC. Its protein product is CASSEQGGIYNEQFF. The chain uses TRBV9 and TRBJ2-1, with a possible D match to TRBD1 (8 bases). Germline loops: CDR1 SGDLS, CDR2 YYNGEE. V shed 3 bases and J shed 3 bases, with 13 bases lying between them. The CDR3 spans 15 residues.

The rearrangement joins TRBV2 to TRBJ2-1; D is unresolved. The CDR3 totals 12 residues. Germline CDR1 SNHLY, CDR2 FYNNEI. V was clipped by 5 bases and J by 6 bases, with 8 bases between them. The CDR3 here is CASSRTVNEQFF. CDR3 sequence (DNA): TGTGCCAGCAGTCGAACGGTCAATGAGCAGTTCTTC.

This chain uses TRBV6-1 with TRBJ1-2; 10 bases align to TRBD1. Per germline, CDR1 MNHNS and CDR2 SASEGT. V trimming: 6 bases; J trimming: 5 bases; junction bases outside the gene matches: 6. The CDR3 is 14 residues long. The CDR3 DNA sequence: TGTGCCAGCAGGGACCCGGGACAGGGGTATGGCTACACCTTC. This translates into CASRDPGQGYGYTF.

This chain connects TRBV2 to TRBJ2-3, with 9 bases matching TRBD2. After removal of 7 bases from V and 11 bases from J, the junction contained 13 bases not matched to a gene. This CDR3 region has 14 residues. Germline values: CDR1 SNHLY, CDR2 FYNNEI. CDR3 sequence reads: CASIQASGVHRQYF. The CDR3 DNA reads TGTGCCAGCATTCAGGCTAGCGGGGTACATAGGCAGTATTTT.

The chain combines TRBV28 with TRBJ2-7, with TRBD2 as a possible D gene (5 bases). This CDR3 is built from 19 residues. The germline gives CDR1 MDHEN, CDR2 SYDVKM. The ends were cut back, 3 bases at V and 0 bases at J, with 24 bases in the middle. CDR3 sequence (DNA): TGTGCCAGCAGTTTTAGGCTCAGATATTTGAAAGAGGGCTCCTACGAGCAGTACTTC. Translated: CASSFRLRYLKEGSYEQYF. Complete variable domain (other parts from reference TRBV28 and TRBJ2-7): DVKVTQSSRYLVKRTGEKVFLECVQDMDHENMFWYRQDPGLGLRLIYFSYDVKMKEKGDIPEGYSVSREKKERFSLILESASTNQTSMYLCASSFRLRYLKEGSYEQYFGPGTRLTVT.

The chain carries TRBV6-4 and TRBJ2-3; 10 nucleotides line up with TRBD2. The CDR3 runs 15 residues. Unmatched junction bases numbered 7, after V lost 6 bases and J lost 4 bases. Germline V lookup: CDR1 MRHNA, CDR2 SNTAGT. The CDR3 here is CASSSLAGAPDTQYF. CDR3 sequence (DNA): TGTGCCAGCAGCTCCCTAGCGGGGGCGCCAGATACGCAGTATTTT.

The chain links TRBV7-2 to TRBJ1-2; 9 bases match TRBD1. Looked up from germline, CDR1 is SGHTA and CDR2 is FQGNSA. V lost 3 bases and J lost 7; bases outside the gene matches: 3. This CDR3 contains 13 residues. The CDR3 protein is CASSFGDRAGYTF. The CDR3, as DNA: TGTGCCAGCAGCTTTGGGGACAGGGCTGGCTACACCTTC.

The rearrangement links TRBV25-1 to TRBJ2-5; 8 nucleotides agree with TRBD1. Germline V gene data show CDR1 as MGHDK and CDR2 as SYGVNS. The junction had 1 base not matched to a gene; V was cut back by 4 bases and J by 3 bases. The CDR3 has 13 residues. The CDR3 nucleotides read TGTGCCAGCAGTGCGGACAGGGAAGAGACCCAGTACTTC. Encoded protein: CASSADREETQYF.

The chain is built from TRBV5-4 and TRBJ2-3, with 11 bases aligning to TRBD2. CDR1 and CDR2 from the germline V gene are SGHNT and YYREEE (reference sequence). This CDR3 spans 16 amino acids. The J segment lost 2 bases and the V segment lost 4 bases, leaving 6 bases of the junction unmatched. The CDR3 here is CASSLRTSGHTDTQYF. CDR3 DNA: TGTGCCAGCAGCCTTCGGACTAGCGGGCACACAGATACGCAGTATTTT.